One sample yielded the 31 T cell receptor beta chains listed below, sequenced in a study of CD8 T cells in ankylosing spondylitis. TCRdb reanalysed the 5' RACE reads using MiXCR and keeps one entry per CDR3 protein. This table holds around 150,000 distinct CDR3 sequences, under 45% found once. Input material: synovial fluid, either unsorted or a sorted T cell fraction (not recorded which). The receptor set was obtained from a male donor with ankylosing spondylitis.

This sequence joins TRBV19 and TRBJ2-3; the D gene is possibly TRBD2 (6 bases). Trimming cost V 1 base and J 2 bases, with 13 bases left between them. The germline V gene encodes CDR1 LNHDA and CDR2 SQIVND (reference sequence). This CDR3 is 16 amino acids long. CDR3 sequence: CASSIGAGLSTDTQYF. CDR3 bases: TGTGCCAGTAGTATAGGGGCGGGATTATCCACAGATACGCAGTATTTT.

The chain has TRBV12-3 or TRBV12-4 and TRBJ1-6; D remains ambiguous. CDR3 length equals 15 residues. Trimming cost V 1 base and J 8 bases, with 12 bases left between them. CDR3 DNA sequence: TGTGCCAGCAGTTTAGGCCTCCCCTCCGATTCACCCCTCCACTTT. The encoded protein is CASSLGLPSDSPLHF.

This clonotype was seen many times. The V call is TRBV20-1, the J call TRBJ1-5, with D hard to call. CDR1 and CDR2 (germline): DFQATT, SNEGSKA (reference sequence). Trimming removed 1 base from V and 6 bases from J, with 16 bases in between. The length of the CDR3 is 15 residues. CDR3 region: CSARVSFLSGQPQHF. CDR3 coding DNA: TGCAGTGCTAGAGTTAGTTTTTTATCCGGTCAGCCCCAGCATTTT.

The V gene is TRBV20-1, the J gene TRBJ2-3, with D possibly being TRBD2 (7 bases). There are 17 residues in the CDR3. Germline V gene sequence: CDR1 DFQATT, CDR2 SNEGSKA (reference sequence). The germline V and J ends were trimmed by 2 bases and 0 bases, with 18 bases remaining between them. The CDR3 sequence is CSARNTLGGASTDTQYF. The CDR3 DNA is TGCAGTGCTAGAAACACACTGGGGGGGGCTAGCACAGATACGCAGTATTTT.

The chain has TRBV10-3 and TRBJ2-2; D is perhaps TRBD2 (6 bases). The CDR3 consists of 15 residues. The V end lost 10 bases, the J end lost 4 bases, and 19 bases lay between the germline ends. Germline V gene lookup returns CDR1 ENHRY and CDR2 SYGVKD. As DNA, the CDR3 is TGTGCCACCCTTGTCCGGAGGGGAGGCACCGGGGAGCTGTTTTTT. Translation gives CATLVRRGGTGELFF.

This chain connects TRBV28 to TRBJ1-2; 10 bases agree with TRBD1. This CDR3 is built from 16 residues. Per the germline V gene, CDR1 is MDHEN and CDR2 is SYDVKM. V was pared by 1 base and J by 5 bases, with 7 bases of the junction left unmatched. The chain's CDR3 is CASSLSGQGVYYGYTF. The CDR3 bases are TGTGCCAGCAGTTTATCCGGACAGGGGGTTTATTATGGCTACACCTTC.

This clonotype was seen a few times. The CDR3 region has the DNA TGTGCCAGCAGCCAAGCAGGAGACTGTTCGATAAACACAGATACGCAGTATTTT. It yields the protein CASSQAGDCSINTDTQYF. The chain combines TRBV14 with TRBJ2-3; D not certain. The V and J ends lost 1 base and 2 bases respectively, with 19 bases between them. The CDR3 runs 18 residues. CDR1 and CDR2 from the germline V gene are SGHDN and FVKESK.

The chain combines TRBV6-9 with TRBJ2-4; a weak D match, TRBD2 (5 bases). Germline V gives CDR1 MNHGY, CDR2 SVAAGI. Trimming took off 6 bases at V and 0 bases at J, with 15 bases between the two ends. This CDR3 is built from 16 residues. In DNA, the CDR3 is TGTGCCAGCAGAGTCTCCGGGGAAGTAGCCAAAAACATTCAGTACTTC. Encoded protein: CASRVSGEVAKNIQYF.

V and J are TRBV28 and TRBJ1-5; D may be TRBD1 (6 bases). The V gene lost 6 bases and the J gene lost 3 bases, with 12 bases spanning the gap. The CDR3 spans 14 residues. CDR1 and CDR2 from the germline V gene are MDHEN and SYDVKM. The CDR3 nucleotides are TGTGCCAGCAGCCAACAGGGAAACAATCAGCCCCAGCATTTT. It translates to CASSQQGNNQPQHF.

The chain is built from TRBV6-5 and TRBJ1-6, with D hard to call. The CDR3 loop spans 15 amino acids. Germline V CDR1 and CDR2: MNHEY, SVGAGI. V was trimmed by 2 bases and J by 5 bases, leaving 10 bases between them. CDR3 nucleotides: TGTGCCAGCAGTTACACGTCGGACCATAATTCACCCCTCCACTTT. It is translated as CASSYTSDHNSPLHF.

There are many counts of this clonotype. V is TRBV5-1 and J is TRBJ1-1, with unresolved D. The CDR3 is 14 residues long. CDR1 and CDR2 (germline): SGHRS, YFSETQ. V was clipped by 4 bases and J by 1 base, with 11 bases between them. CDR3 DNA: TGCGCCAGCAGCCCTCTGGCTGCGAACACTGAAGCTTTCTTT. Protein sequence: CASSPLAANTEAFF.

Only a few counts were recorded for this clonotype. This chain links TRBV7-9 with TRBJ1-6; TRBD1 matches 7 bases. Losses at the gene ends were 4 bases for V and 10 bases for J; bases not matched to a gene: 7. CDR1 and CDR2 (germline): SEHNR, FQNEAQ (reference sequence). The CDR3 has 14 amino acids. CDR3 sequence (DNA): TGTGCCAGCAGCTCCATAGGGGGCGACTCACCCCTCCACTTT. This gives the protein CASSSIGGDSPLHF.

This clonotype was found a few times. The genes are TRBV6-1 and TRBJ1-1, with D possibly TRBD1 on 6 matching bases. There are 13 residues in the CDR3. Trimming removed 4 bases from V and 1 base from J, with 7 bases in between. Germline V gives CDR1 MNHNS, CDR2 SASEGT. CDR3 nucleotide sequence: TGTGCCAGCAGTGGGACAGAGAACACTGAAGCTTTCTTT. Its protein product is CASSGTENTEAFF.

This clonotype has more than one count but fewer than ten. The rearrangement links TRBV9 to TRBJ2-3; possible D gene TRBD1, 6 bases. The CDR3 length is 13 residues. The germline V and J ends were trimmed by 3 bases and 11 bases, with 16 bases remaining between them. Germline-derived CDR1 and CDR2 are SGDLS and YYNGEE. The CDR3: CASSGENREEQYF. Written as DNA, the CDR3 is TGTGCCAGCAGCGGAGAGAACAGGGAAGAGCAGTATTTT. The whole variable domain, remainder taken from reference TRBV9 and TRBJ2-3, is DSGVTQTPKHLITATGQRVTLRCSPRSGDLSVYWYQQSLDQGLQFLIQYYNGEERAKGNILERFSAQQFPDLHSELNLSSLELGDSALYFCASSGENREEQYFGPGTRLTVL.

This clonotype was seen a handful of times. The chain recombines TRBV5-6 with TRBJ1-1; 9 bases match TRBD1. The germline CDR1 and CDR2 sequences are SGHDT and YYEEEE. J was trimmed by 6 bases and V by 0 bases; bases with no gene match: 6. This CDR3 region has 15 residues. In nucleotides, the CDR3 is TGTGCCAGCAGCTTGGGGGTGGGGACAGGGTCTGAAGCTTTCTTT. As protein: CASSLGVGTGSEAFF.

The chain couples TRBV12-3 or TRBV12-4 to TRBJ2-3; TRBD2 is a possible D gene (5 bases). CDR3 length: 14 amino acids. Trimming took 3 bases from V and 6 from J, leaving 13 bases between them. The CDR3: CASSFAGPMDTQYF. The CDR3, as DNA: TGTGCCAGCAGTTTTGCGGGCCCGATGGATACGCAGTATTTT.

The chain carries TRBV6-5 and TRBJ2-5; unclear D gene. The CDR3 contains 14 residues. Germline loops: CDR1 MNHEY, CDR2 SVGAGI. With 2 bases removed from V and 1 base from J, the gap between germline ends came to 8 bases. CDR3 coding DNA: TGTGCCAGCAGTTACGTAACCGCCCAAGAGACCCAGTACTTC. As protein: CASSYVTAQETQYF.

The rearrangement joins TRBV5-1 to TRBJ1-1, with unresolved D. The CDR3 sequence is 17 residues long. The V end lost 2 bases, the J end lost 6 bases, and 23 bases lay between the germline ends. Germline V gene data show CDR1 as SGHRS and CDR2 as YFSETQ. The CDR3 DNA reads TGCGCCAGCAGCTTTGTCAAAAGCCCGGTCCTGCGGGCTGAAGCTTTCTTT. Amino acids: CASSFVKSPVLRAEAFF.

The gene calls are TRBV5-1 and TRBJ1-1; D is undetermined. The V gene lost 4 bases and the J gene lost 3 bases, with 22 bases spanning the gap. CDR3 length: 17 amino acids. Germline values: CDR1 SGHRS, CDR2 YFSETQ. For the CDR3, the DNA is TGCGCCAGCAGCCCGACACTTTATAGGGTTGGGGACACTGAAGCTTTCTTT. Translation gives CASSPTLYRVGDTEAFF.

This chain connects TRBV24-1 to TRBJ1-1; no clear D. Trimming took off 5 bases at V and 5 bases at J, with 11 bases between the two ends. Looked up from germline, CDR1 is KGHDR and CDR2 is SFDVKD. The CDR3 is 13 residues long. The CDR3 is CATSAGSGTEAFF. CDR3 DNA sequence: TGTGCCACCAGTGCGGGGTCGGGAACTGAAGCTTTCTTT.

The chain is built from TRBV9 and TRBJ2-5; 9 positions match TRBD2. This CDR3 has 16 residues. Per the germline V gene, CDR1 is SGDLS and CDR2 is YYNGEE. Germline trimming cut 3 bases from V and 0 bases from J; bases unmatched to any gene: 6. The CDR3 DNA reads TGTGCCAGCAGCGCCATAGCGGGAGAACACCAAGAGACCCAGTACTTC. Translating it yields CASSAIAGEHQETQYF.

This clonotype has at least ten counts. CDR3 sequence reads: CASTEGVRTEAFF. As DNA, the CDR3 is TGTGCCAGCACCGAGGGAGTTAGGACTGAAGCTTTCTTT. J is TRBJ1-1 and V is TRBV2; D is undetermined. V lost 7 bases, J lost 5 bases, and 14 bases lay in between. The germline gives CDR1 SNHLY, CDR2 FYNNEI. The CDR3 has 13 residues. Supplemented by reference TRBV2 and TRBJ1-1, the full variable domain reads EPEVTQTPSHQVTQMGQEVILRCVPISNHLYFYWYRQILGQKVEFLVSFYNNEISEKSEIFDDQFSVERPDGSNFTLKIRSTKLEDSAMYFCASTEGVRTEAFFGQGTRLTVV.

V gene TRBV20-1 combines with J gene TRBJ2-7; 11 bases are shared with TRBD1. Germline V gives CDR1 DFQATT, CDR2 SNEGSKA (reference sequence). This CDR3 spans 15 amino acids. Losses at the gene ends were 3 bases for V and 3 bases for J; bases not matched to a gene: 7. This chain's CDR3 is CSARDTGQGGYEQYF. As DNA, the CDR3 is TGCAGTGCTAGGGACACGGGACAGGGGGGCTACGAGCAGTACTTC.

The chain carries TRBV12-3 or TRBV12-4 and TRBJ2-3; D is unclear. This CDR3 is 13 amino acids long. The V end was cut by 1 base, the J end by 5 bases, with 7 bases between. This CDR3 is CASSLVAEDTQYF. Here the CDR3 DNA reads TGTGCCAGCAGTTTAGTAGCAGAAGATACGCAGTATTTT.

The chain combines TRBV6-5 with TRBJ2-1, with 14 positions matching TRBD2. V was clipped by 2 bases and J by 5 bases; unmatched bases: 2. The CDR3 has 16 residues. The V gene's germline CDR1 is MNHEY and CDR2 SVGAGI. CDR3 DNA: TGTGCCAGCAGTTACCGACTAGCGGGAGGGGACAATGAGCAGTTCTTC. Residues: CASSYRLAGGDNEQFF.

This chain joins TRBV28 and TRBJ1-2; a weak D match, TRBD1 (6 bases). The CDR3 length is 13 residues. Germline loops: CDR1 MDHEN, CDR2 SYDVKM. V was cut by 6 bases and J by 5 bases, with 13 bases left in between. CDR3 sequence reads: CASRRTVEYGYTF. The CDR3 nucleotides are TGTGCCAGCAGGAGGACAGTGGAGTATGGCTACACCTTC.

This clonotype appeared a few times. The rearrangement joins TRBV28 to TRBJ1-2, with D unclear. The ends were cut back, 5 bases at V and 0 bases at J, with 10 bases in the middle. Germline assignment: CDR1 MDHEN and CDR2 SYDVKM. The CDR3 length is 14 residues. The DNA of the CDR3 is TGTGCCAGCAGTCTACCGAGCGCTAACTATGGCTACACCTTC. Its translation: CASSLPSANYGYTF.

In its sample, this clonotype was seen many times. This chain uses TRBV11-2 with TRBJ2-2, with D maybe TRBD2 (5 bases). The CDR3 loop spans 16 amino acids. Germline CDR1 reads SGHAT; CDR2 reads FQNNGV. Trimming pared 0 bases from V and 6 bases from J, leaving 14 bases between. CDR3 loop: CASSLDHPSSPGELFF. DNA for the CDR3: TGTGCCAGCAGCTTAGATCACCCTAGCTCCCCCGGGGAGCTGTTTTTT.

This chain uses TRBV7-9 with TRBJ2-1; D ambiguous. Trimming removed 4 bases from V and 9 bases from J, with 7 bases in between. Looked up from germline, CDR1 is SEHNR and CDR2 is FQNEAQ (reference sequence). This CDR3 contains 11 residues. Here the CDR3 reads CASSSPTEQFF. DNA for the CDR3: TGTGCCAGCAGCTCGCCTACTGAGCAGTTCTTC.

J is TRBJ1-5 and V is TRBV11-2, with no clear D. CDR1 and CDR2 from the germline V gene are SGHAT and FQNNGV. The CDR3 spans 13 residues. Between the trimmed V and J ends, which lost 5 bases and 1 base, there was a span of 6 bases. The CDR3 DNA follows: TGTGCCAGCAGCCCGGGGAGCAATCAGCCCCAGCATTTT. It yields the protein CASSPGSNQPQHF.

The chain has TRBV4-3 and TRBJ2-5, with 7 positions matching TRBD1. The length of the CDR3 is 15 residues. Germline-derived CDR1 and CDR2 are LGHNA and YSLEER. The trim removed 1 base at V and 5 bases at J, leaving 7 bases unmatched. DNA for the CDR3: TGCGCCAGCAGCCAAGCAAGGGGGCCGAGGGAGACCCAGTACTTC. Translation gives CASSQARGPRETQYF.